The clone carrying this T cell receptor (beta chain) was detected ten times or more. The antigen remains undetermined. There were TCR beta CDR3 regions amplified from RNA transcripts. HTBI primers were used for first-round RT-PCR of the TCR CDR3. From the multiplex PCR reads, TCRdb called clonotypes with MiXCR, one entry per CDR3 protein. The sample holds around 450,000 distinct CDR3 sequences, 15% to 17% seen once. The CDR3 has 15 amino acids. Trimming cost V 2 bases and J 10 bases, with 15 bases left between them. Germline V gives CDR1 KGHSH, CDR2 LQKENI. This specimen comes from a study of T cells in Graves' hyperthyroidism and ophthalmopathy. The study's findings and limits: Ophthalmopathy and stable hyperthyroidism were separated by a 13 V-J model.

The V and J genes are TRBV18 and TRBJ1-6; D is possibly TRBD1 (5 bases). The material sequenced was blood. The receptor's source is a woman aged 18-30 years with Graves' hyperthyroidism. The CDR3 coding sequence is TGTGCCAGCTCACCATCCCCAGGGTTACGATCACCCCTCCACTTT. It is translated as CASSPSPGLRSPLHF.